Listed below are T cell receptor beta chains from one sample, sequenced in a study of response to subunit inactivated influenza vaccine. TCRdb passed the RT-PCR reads through MiXCR, listing each CDR3 protein once. The table has about 540,000 distinct CDR3 sequences, less than 25% seen once; the top ten hold 2.5% to 3.5%. These data are also associated with another study on T cells expressing NK-cell markers.

Here the sequenced sample was CD4+ T cells sorted from PBMCs, taken roughly 12 days after vaccination. Source of these receptors: a man in his forties or fifties who received an inactivated influenza vaccine. Both conserved end residues are part of each CDR3. A D gene is named only where the DNA matches it firmly. A row's size may be missing; if present it is once, few, many or a size class.

V,D,J,size,DNA,CDR3
TRBV19,-,TRBJ2-7,few,TGTGCCAGTAGTGATGACAGCTACGAGCAGTACTTC,CASSDDSYEQYF
TRBV12-3/TRBV12-4,TRBD2,TRBJ2-3,few,TGTGCCAGCAGGACTAACCCTGGACTAGCAATGGATACGCAGTATTTT,CASRTNPGLAMDTQYF
TRBV6-2/TRBV6-3,-,TRBJ2-5,-,TGTGCCAGCAGTCCACGGACAGCACTCGAGACCCAGTACTTC,CASSPRTALETQYF
TRBV5-1,-,TRBJ2-7,few,TGCGCCAGCAGCTTGGCACTACAGGGCTACGAGCAGTACTTC,CASSLALQGYEQYF
TRBV9,-,TRBJ2-2,few,TGTGCCAGTGGGACCCAGGGATCGACCGGGGAGCTGTTTTTT,CASGTQGSTGELFF
TRBV14,TRBD1,TRBJ1-1,few,TGTGCCAGCAGCCGATGGACAGGGAGTGAAGCTTTCTTT,CASSRWTGSEAFF
TRBV4-3,-,TRBJ2-1,few,TGCGCCAGCAGCCAAGATTACAGGGAGAACAATGAGCAGTTCTTC,CASSQDYRENNEQFF
TRBV20-1,-,TRBJ1-2,few,TGCAGTGCTGCCCGGTCGCAGGTCAAATATGGCTACACCTTC,CSAARSQVKYGYTF
TRBV5-1,TRBD2,TRBJ2-5,few,TGCGCCAGCAGCTTGGTTCTAGCGGGAGGGTCGTACCAAGAGACCCAGTACTTC,CASSLVLAGGSYQETQYF
TRBV3-1,-,TRBJ1-3,-,TGTGCCAGCAGCGTCAGGTCTGGAAACACCATATATTTT,CASSVRSGNTIYF
TRBV4-2,TRBD2,TRBJ2-1,-,TGTGCCAGCAGCCAAGCTTGGCCGGGACTACCCTACAATGAGCAGTTCTTC,CASSQAWPGLPYNEQFF
TRBV7-9,-,TRBJ2-5,few,TGTGCCAGCAGCGGCGACGGGACTCTGGCTTTGGCCCAGTACTTC,CASSGDGTLALAQYF
TRBV13,-,TRBJ2-5,-,TGTGCCAGCAGTAACAGGGAAGAGACCCAGTACTTC,CASSNREETQYF
TRBV29-1,-,TRBJ2-7,few,TGCAGCGTTGTTGGGGAAAAAAACTCCTACGAGCAGTACTTC,CSVVGEKNSYEQYF
TRBV20-1,-,TRBJ1-5,few,TGCAGTGCTAGAGATCAGGGCGGACAGCCCCAGCATTTT,CSARDQGGQPQHF